This entry lists 31 T cell receptor beta chains sequenced from one sample in a study of cytomegalovirus exposure and HLA in healthy donors. PCR involved 60 Vbeta and 13 Jbeta primers. TCRdb's table, derived via immunoSEQ multiplex PCR, lists solely in-frame clones and lacks some. The sample lists fewer than 110,000 clones, about four fifths seen once, with about 1.9% in the top ten. The specimen sequenced was PBMCs. The receptors come from a woman aged 40 to 50 in good health and CMV-seronegative.

This clone was seen a handful of times. V usage is TRBV2 and J usage is TRBJ2-5, with D uncertain. This CDR3 contains 15 residues. V was trimmed by 3 bases and J by 8 bases, leaving 19 bases between them. Germline assignment: CDR1 SNHLY and CDR2 FYNNEI. The CDR3 nucleotides read TGTGCCAGCAGTGACCTCTTCCGTGATCCGCGTACCCAGTACTTC. Translating gives CASSDLFRDPRTQYF.

The J gene is TRBJ2-5, the V gene TRBV5-8; TRBD1 is a possible D gene (5 bases). The last part of the DNA fits TRBJ2-7 better; the J call may be wrong. CDR1 and CDR2 (germline): SGHTS, YDEGEE. The length of the CDR3 is 13 residues. This CDR3 is CASSLIGAYEQYF. The CDR3 nucleotides read TGTGCCAGCAGCTTGATAGGGGCCTACGAGCAGTACTTC.

V usage is TRBV10-2 and J usage is TRBJ2-2; 9 bases map to TRBD1. The V gene's germline CDR1 is WSHSY and CDR2 SAAADI. After removal of 6 bases from V and 3 bases from J, the junction contained 5 bases not matched to a gene. This CDR3 contains 15 residues. The CDR3: CASRLQGAHTGELFF. The CDR3 DNA is TGCGCCAGCAGACTACAGGGGGCCCACACCGGGGAGCTGTTTTTT.

The chain joins TRBV6-5 to TRBJ1-1; the D gene is possibly TRBD1 (5 bases). The CDR3 consists of 14 residues. The germline V gene has CDR1 MNHEY and CDR2 SVGAGI. V was cut by 6 bases and J by 4 bases, with 15 bases left in between. DNA of the CDR3: TGTGCCAGCAGCGCGACAGACCAGAGCACTGAAGCTTTCTTT. This sequence encodes CASSATDQSTEAFF.

This chain uses TRBV4-1 with TRBJ2-5; TRBD1 is a possible D gene (6 bases). With 0 bases removed from V and 5 bases from J, the gap between germline ends came to 22 bases. Germline values: CDR1 MGHRA, CDR2 YSYEKL. CDR3 length equals 18 residues. This CDR3 reads CASSQDSRQGRPDETQYF. The CDR3 coding sequence is TGCGCCAGCAGCCAAGATTCTAGGCAGGGGCGCCCGGATGAGACCCAGTACTTC.

This clone showed up just once. The V call is TRBV5-1, the J call TRBJ2-7; TRBD1 matches 7 bases. CDR3 length: 12 residues. After removal of 5 bases from V and 5 bases from J, the junction contained 4 bases not matched to a gene. The germline V gene encodes CDR1 SGHRS and CDR2 YFSETQ. CDR3 amino acids: CASRRGQNEQYF. The CDR3 DNA reads TGCGCCAGCAGAAGGGGACAGAACGAGCAGTACTTC. Drawing the rest from reference TRBV5-1 and TRBJ2-7, the complete variable domain is KAGVTQTPRYLIKTRGQQVTLSCSPISGHRSVSWYQQTPGQGLQFLFEYFSETQRNKGNFPGRFSGRQFSNSRSEMNVSTLELGDSALYLCASRRGQNEQYFGPGTRLTVT.

The chain has TRBV12-5 and TRBJ1-5; the D gene is possibly TRBD1 (5 bases). Trimming pared 7 bases from V and 2 bases from J, leaving 6 bases between. CDR1 LGHNT and CDR2 FRNRAP come from the germline V gene. This CDR3 spans 12 amino acids. CDR3 residues: CASAGGNQPQHF. The CDR3 coding sequence is TGTGCTAGTGCGGGGGGCAATCAGCCCCAGCATTTT.

CDR3 in DNA: TGTGCCAGCAGTCCCCGGCTAGCGGGGGGAAATACGCAGTATTTT. Translating it yields CASSPRLAGGNTQYF. The chain has TRBV6-5 and TRBJ2-3, with 11 positions matching TRBD2. Germline assignment: CDR1 MNHEY and CDR2 SVGAGI. Losses at the gene ends were 5 bases for V and 7 bases for J; bases not matched to a gene: 8. This CDR3 contains 15 residues.

This chain joins TRBV7-9 and TRBJ2-3; D is ambiguous. Trimming pared 5 bases from V and 3 bases from J, leaving 12 bases between. Per the germline V gene, CDR1 is SEHNR and CDR2 is FQNEAQ (reference sequence). The CDR3 extends over 14 amino acids. CDR3 nucleotides: TGTGCCAGCAGCCCTTCTCTCTCGACAGATACGCAGTATTTT. Its protein product is CASSPSLSTDTQYF.

The V and J genes are TRBV18 and TRBJ1-2; unclear D gene. The CDR3 is 15 residues long. Per the germline V gene, CDR1 is KGHSH and CDR2 is LQKENI. V was shortened by 5 bases and J by 4 bases, with 17 bases between the two germline ends. The CDR3 nucleotides are TGTGCCAGCTCATCAAATACGGAGTTTATCTATGGCTACACCTTC. It specifies CASSSNTEFIYGYTF.

This sequence joins TRBV19 and TRBJ1-6; TRBD1 matches 10 bases. The germline gives CDR1 LNHDA, CDR2 SQIVND (reference sequence). J lost 5 bases, V lost 1 base, and 5 bases had no gene match. The CDR3 contains 17 residues. CDR3 bases: TGTGCCAGTAGTATAGTATTCGGACAGGGGGATAATTCACCCCTCCACTTT. Translation: CASSIVFGQGDNSPLHF.

This clone was found once. The gene calls are TRBV19 and TRBJ2-5, with D possibly being TRBD1 (6 bases). The CDR3 consists of 14 residues. The V end lost 6 bases, the J end lost 3 bases, and 14 bases lay between the germline ends. Germline V gene data show CDR1 as LNHDA and CDR2 as SQIVND (reference sequence). The CDR3 region has the DNA TGTGCCAGTAGCCTGACAGGTGGGGAAGAGACCCAGTACTTC. Translating gives CASSLTGGEETQYF.

The table lists this clone with a few counts. This rearrangement joins TRBV25-1 to TRBJ1-2; 8 nucleotides align to TRBD1. J gave up 8 bases and V 4 bases, and 6 bases lay outside the gene matches. The CDR3 totals 13 residues. Germline V gene data show CDR1 as MGHDK and CDR2 as SYGVNS. The CDR3 DNA reads as TGTGCCAGCAGTGGGACAGGGCCACGGGGCTACACCTTC. Translating it yields CASSGTGPRGYTF.

The J gene is TRBJ1-5, the V gene TRBV27; 9 nucleotides align to TRBD1. The germline CDR1 and CDR2 sequences are MNHEY and SMNVEV (reference sequence). This CDR3 is 14 amino acids long. Trimming removed 5 bases from V and 2 bases from J; junction bases left unmatched: 1. CDR3 loop: CASSRTGGNQPQHF. The CDR3 DNA follows: TGTGCCAGCAGTAGGACAGGGGGCAATCAGCCCCAGCATTTT.

The chain recombines TRBV2 with TRBJ1-4; D unclear. The CDR3 runs to 14 residues. Germline-derived CDR1 and CDR2 are SNHLY and FYNNEI. The V gene lost 3 bases and the J gene lost 8 bases, with 13 bases spanning the gap. CDR3 region: CASSDGEMKEKLFF. The DNA for the CDR3 is TGTGCCAGCAGTGACGGGGAAATGAAAGAAAAACTGTTTTTT.

The rearrangement links TRBV5-1 to TRBJ2-5, with D maybe TRBD2 (5 bases). V lost 4 bases, J lost 3 bases, and 13 bases lay in between. The CDR3 length is 14 residues. Germline CDR1 and CDR2: SGHRS and YFSETQ. The CDR3 here is CASSRRTGKETQYF. The CDR3 DNA is TGCGCCAGCAGCAGGAGGACTGGGAAAGAGACCCAGTACTTC. Using reference TRBV5-1 and TRBJ2-5 for the parts outside the CDR3, the full variable domain is KAGVTQTPRYLIKTRGQQVTLSCSPISGHRSVSWYQQTPGQGLQFLFEYFSETQRNKGNFPGRFSGRQFSNSRSEMNVSTLELGDSALYLCASSRRTGKETQYFGPGTRLLVL.

This clone was detected only a few times. This chain links TRBV7-9 with TRBJ1-2; possibly TRBD1 for D (6 bases). Trimming cost V 1 base and J 7 bases, with 13 bases left between them. From germline, CDR1 is SEHNR and CDR2 FQNEAQ (reference sequence). The CDR3 sequence is 14 residues long. The CDR3 region is CASSLEGQGFGYTF. The CDR3, as DNA: TGTGCCAGCAGCTTAGAAGGGCAGGGGTTTGGCTACACCTTC.

Only a few counts were recorded for this clone. This chain links TRBV7-2 with TRBJ2-3; weak D call: TRBD1 (5 bases). Looked up from germline, CDR1 is SGHTA and CDR2 is FQGNSA. The CDR3 is 15 residues long. V lost 7 bases to trimming and J lost 1 base, with 15 bases between them. The CDR3 protein is CASTDALGRTDTQYF. CDR3 DNA sequence: TGTGCCAGCACCGACGCTTTGGGGCGCACAGATACGCAGTATTTT. The whole variable domain, remainder taken from reference TRBV7-2 and TRBJ2-3, is GAGVSQSPSNKVTEKGKDVELRCDPISGHTALYWYRQSLGQGLEFLIYFQGNSAPDKSGLPSDRFSAERTGGSVSTLTIQRTQQEDSAVYLCASTDALGRTDTQYFGPGTRLTVL.

The rearrangement joins TRBV28 to TRBJ1-6; 9 positions match TRBD1. The V gene end was trimmed by 6 bases and the J gene end by 5 bases; junction bases not matched to a gene: 5. CDR3 length: 15 amino acids. Looked up from germline, CDR1 is MDHEN and CDR2 is SYDVKM. The CDR3 bases are TGTGCCAGCAGCCCCACAGGGGGCCATAATTCACCCCTCCACTTT. Its protein is CASSPTGGHNSPLHF.

The chain joins TRBV27 to TRBJ2-3; perhaps TRBD1 as D (5 bases). Germline CDR1 MNHEY, CDR2 SMNVEV (reference sequence). CDR3 size: 16 residues. V was shortened by 6 bases and J by 0 bases, with 16 bases between the two germline ends. The CDR3 DNA is TGTGCCAGCAGATTTGTTATGGCAGGGAGCACAGATACGCAGTATTTT. It translates to CASRFVMAGSTDTQYF.

This chain joins TRBV2 and TRBJ1-4; the match to TRBD1 covers 7 bases. J was trimmed by 13 bases and V by 0 bases; bases with no gene match: 11. The germline CDR1 and CDR2 sequences are SNHLY and FYNNEI. This CDR3 comprises 15 residues. This chain's CDR3 is CASSEAIGRGERLFF. In DNA form, the CDR3 reads TGTGCCAGCAGTGAAGCCATAGGCAGGGGGGAGAGACTGTTTTTT. Complete variable domain (other parts from reference TRBV2 and TRBJ1-4): EPEVTQTPSHQVTQMGQEVILRCVPISNHLYFYWYRQILGQKVEFLVSFYNNEISEKSEIFDDQFSVERPDGSNFTLKIRSTKLEDSAMYFCASSEAIGRGERLFFGSGTQLSVL.

V is TRBV4-1 and J is TRBJ2-2; D uncertain. Germline CDR1 is MGHRA and CDR2 is YSYEKL. CDR3 length equals 13 residues. V dropped 0 bases and J dropped 6 bases, with 5 bases sitting between them. CDR3 sequence: CASSQDTAGELFF. The CDR3, as DNA: TGCGCCAGCAGCCAAGATACGGCCGGGGAGCTGTTTTTT.

This clone was recorded a few times. The CDR3 spells CARRKLRGENTEAFF. CDR3 DNA sequence: TGTGCCAGAAGGAAACTCAGGGGGGAGAACACTGAAGCTTTCTTT. This sequence joins TRBV5-3 and TRBJ1-1; TRBD1 agrees at 7 bases. TRBV5-3 belongs to the ORF category, with a function that is uncertain. The V gene end was trimmed by 5 bases and the J gene end by 1 base; junction bases not matched to a gene: 8. CDR3 size: 15 residues.

This clone was observed a few times. The rearrangement links TRBV28 to TRBJ2-1; 10 nucleotides align to TRBD2. CDR1 MDHEN and CDR2 SYDVKM come from the germline V gene. The V gene end was trimmed by 6 bases and the J gene end by 9 bases; junction bases not matched to a gene: 5. This CDR3 comprises 13 residues. The CDR3 DNA reads TGTGCCAGCAGCCTAGCGGGAGAGGTTGAGCAGTTCTTC. This sequence encodes CASSLAGEVEQFF.

This chain links TRBV9 with TRBJ2-5, with unresolved D. The CDR3 is 14 amino acids. Between the trimmed V and J ends, which lost 0 bases and 0 bases, there was a span of 6 bases. CDR1 is SGDLS and CDR2 is YYNGEE in the germline V gene. CDR3 amino acids: CASSVGANQETQYF. The CDR3 DNA follows: TGTGCCAGCAGCGTAGGGGCCAACCAAGAGACCCAGTACTTC.

A word on this clone: This sample includes further DNA sequences coding for the same CDR3. The rearrangement joins TRBV29-1 to TRBJ2-5, with TRBD2 matching 12 bases. The CDR3 runs to 14 residues. V trimming: 3 bases; J trimming: 4 bases; junction bases outside the gene matches: 3. The germline CDR1 and CDR2 sequences are SQVTM and ANQGSEA. The DNA of the CDR3 is TGCAGCGTTGAGCGACTAGCGGGAGTAGAGACCCAGTACTTC. Translation gives CSVERLAGVETQYF. Based on the CDR3 plus reference TRBV29-1 and TRBJ2-5, the full variable domain is SAVISQKPSRDICQRGTSLTIQCQVDSQVTMMFWYRQQPGQSLTLIATANQGSEATYESGFVIDKFPISRPNLTFSTLTVSNMSPEDSSIYLCSVERLAGVETQYFGPGTRLLVL.

For this clone: At one end the junction does not follow the germline gene, possibly because of a read error. The chain carries TRBV6-6 and TRBJ1-5; D remains unclear. CDR3 size: 14 residues. CDR1 is MNHNY and CDR2 is SVGAGI in the germline V gene (reference sequence). The CDR3 here is CASSYSRWETEVNF. The CDR3 DNA sequence: TGTGCCAGCAGTTACTCGAGATGGGAGACGGAGGTGAATTTT.

This clone was observed a handful of times. As DNA, the CDR3 is TGTGCCAGCAGTCTCATGACAGGGTCCTATCAGCCCCAGCATTTT. Its translation: CASSLMTGSYQPQHF. This chain joins TRBV28 and TRBJ1-5, with 7 bases aligning to TRBD1. The CDR3 totals 15 residues. CDR1 and CDR2 from the germline V gene are MDHEN and SYDVKM. The V gene end was trimmed by 5 bases and the J gene end by 5 bases; junction bases not matched to a gene: 9.

The chain carries TRBV4-2 and TRBJ1-4; no clear D gene. The germline V and J ends were trimmed by 0 bases and 7 bases, with 6 bases remaining between them. Germline V gene lookup returns CDR1 LGHNA and CDR2 YNFKEQ. The CDR3 consists of 13 residues. CDR3 in DNA: TGTGCCAGCAGCCAAGACTTGGCTGAAAAACTGTTTTTT. Translated, it gives CASSQDLAEKLFF.

The chain recombines TRBV4-1 with TRBJ2-1, with 7 bases lining up with TRBD2. V was clipped by 1 base and J by 4 bases; unmatched bases: 4. The germline V gene encodes CDR1 MGHRA and CDR2 YSYEKL. The CDR3 extends over 15 amino acids. The CDR3 DNA follows: TGCGCCAGCAGCCAAGCACTAGCGCAATACAATGAGCAGTTCTTC. This sequence encodes CASSQALAQYNEQFF.

The chain is built from TRBV5-1 and TRBJ1-4; D is perhaps TRBD1 (5 bases). The germline V and J ends were trimmed by 8 bases and 5 bases, with 22 bases remaining between them. This CDR3 region has 16 residues. From germline, CDR1 is SGHRS and CDR2 YFSETQ. CDR3 protein: CARGRARGRGNEKLFF. As DNA, the CDR3 is TGCGCCAGGGGGAGGGCTAGAGGTCGGGGCAATGAAAAACTGTTTTTT.